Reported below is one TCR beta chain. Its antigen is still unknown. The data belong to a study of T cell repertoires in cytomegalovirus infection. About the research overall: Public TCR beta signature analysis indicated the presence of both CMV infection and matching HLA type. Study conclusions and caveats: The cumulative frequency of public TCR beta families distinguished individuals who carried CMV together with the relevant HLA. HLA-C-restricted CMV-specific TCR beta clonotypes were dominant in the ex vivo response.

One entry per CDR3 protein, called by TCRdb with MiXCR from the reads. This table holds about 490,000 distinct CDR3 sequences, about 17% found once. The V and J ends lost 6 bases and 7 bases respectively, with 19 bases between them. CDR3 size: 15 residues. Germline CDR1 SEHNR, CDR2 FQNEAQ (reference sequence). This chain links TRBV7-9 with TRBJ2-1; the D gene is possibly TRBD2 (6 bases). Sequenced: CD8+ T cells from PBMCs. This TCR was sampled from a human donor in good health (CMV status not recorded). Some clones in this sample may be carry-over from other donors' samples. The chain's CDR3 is CASRLTGGRENEQFF. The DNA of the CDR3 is TGTGCCAGCAGACTGACCGGGGGACGCGAGAATGAGCAGTTCTTC.